This T cell receptor (beta chain) was found in a study of cytomegalovirus exposure and HLA in healthy donors. Study overall: Early released data comprised tens of millions of unique TCRs from HLA-typed donors. Of all 398 donors who were genotyped, 75% to 85% belonged to the Caucasian-associated ancestry cluster.

The PCR employed 60 Vbeta primers together with 13 Jbeta primers. Per the authors' pipeline: Some 11 million of the roughly 80 million unique TCR beta chains counted in a later analysis were shared. Measured with immunoSEQ multiplex PCR; TCRdb has only the in-frame clones, and not every one. V, J and clone size are those of that table, while D and trimming were read from the DNA. The table shows around 94,000 clones, with 70% to 85% occurring only once. This clone was observed once. Sequencing was carried out using PBMCs. The TCR originated in a human donor in good health.

The CDR3 sequence: CASSVEEGPYEQYF. CDR3 bases: TGTGCCAGCAGCGTAGAGGAGGGACCCTACGAGCAGTACTTC. V and J are TRBV9 and TRBJ2-7; D might be TRBD2 (6 bases). The ends were cut back, 0 bases at V and 2 bases at J, with 9 bases in the middle. CDR1 is SGDLS, CDR2 YYNGEE, per germline. This CDR3 contains 14 residues.